Sequencing of this T cell receptor beta chain was carried out in a study of regulatory T cells in long-lasting Graves disease. Turning to the study itself: Persistent Graves' disease required over 5 years of antithyroid drugs and positive TSH receptor antibodies.

The ends lost 5 bases at V and 3 bases at J; junction bases unmatched: 10. From germline, CDR1 is DFQATT and CDR2 SNEGSKA (reference sequence). This CDR3 spans 16 amino acids. Time point reported: persistent/refractory GD, antithyroid drugs over 5 years with positive TRAb. Isolated PBMC RNA provided the starting material for the TCR library. Through Arm-PCR of CDR3 regions and iRepertoire HTBI primers, TCR beta libraries were built. TCRdb redid the calling of the multiplex PCR reads with MiXCR, one entry per CDR3 protein. Of about 470,000 distinct CDR3 sequences listed, around a fifth were seen once; the top ten hold roughly 6.9%.

The sample here was peripheral blood mononuclear cells (PBMCs), taken when the disease was refractory, from a patient treated with antithyroid drugs. The chain recombines TRBV20-1 with TRBJ2-1, with 10 positions matching TRBD2. The TCR was taken from a female donor with Graves disease. The CDR3 spells CSAPPPTSGLYNEQFF. DNA for the CDR3: TGCAGTGCTCCCCCCCCGACTAGCGGGCTCTACAATGAGCAGTTCTTC.